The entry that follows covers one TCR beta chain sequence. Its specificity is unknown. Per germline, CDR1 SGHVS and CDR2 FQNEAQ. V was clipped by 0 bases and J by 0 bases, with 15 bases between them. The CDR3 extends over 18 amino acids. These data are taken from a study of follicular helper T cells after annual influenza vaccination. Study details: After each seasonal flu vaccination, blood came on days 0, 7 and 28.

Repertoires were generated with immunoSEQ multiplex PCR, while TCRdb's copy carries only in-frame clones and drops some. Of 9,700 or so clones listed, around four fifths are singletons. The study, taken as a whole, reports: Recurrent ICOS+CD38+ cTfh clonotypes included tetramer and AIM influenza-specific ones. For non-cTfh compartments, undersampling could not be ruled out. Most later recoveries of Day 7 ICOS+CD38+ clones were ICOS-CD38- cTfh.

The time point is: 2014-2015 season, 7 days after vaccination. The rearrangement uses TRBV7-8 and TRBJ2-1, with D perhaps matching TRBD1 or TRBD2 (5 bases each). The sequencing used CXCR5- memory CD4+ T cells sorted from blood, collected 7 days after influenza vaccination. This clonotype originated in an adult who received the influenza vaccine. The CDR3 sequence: CASSLARFKGPSYNEQFF. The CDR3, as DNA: TGTGCCAGCAGCTTAGCGAGATTCAAGGGACCCTCCTACAATGAGCAGTTCTTC.